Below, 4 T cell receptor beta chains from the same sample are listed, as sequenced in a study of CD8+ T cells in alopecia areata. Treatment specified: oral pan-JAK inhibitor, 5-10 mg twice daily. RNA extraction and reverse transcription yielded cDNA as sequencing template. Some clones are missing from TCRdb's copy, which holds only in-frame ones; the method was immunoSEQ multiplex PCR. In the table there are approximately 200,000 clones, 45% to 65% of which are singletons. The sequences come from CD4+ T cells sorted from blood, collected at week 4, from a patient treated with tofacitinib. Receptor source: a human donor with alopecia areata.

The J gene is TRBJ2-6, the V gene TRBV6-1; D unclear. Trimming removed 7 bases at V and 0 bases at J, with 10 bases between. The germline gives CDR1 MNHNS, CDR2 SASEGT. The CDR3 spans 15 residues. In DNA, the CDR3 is TGTGCCAGCATGGGGTGGGGCTCTGGGGCCAACGTCCTGACTTTC. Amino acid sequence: CASMGWGSGANVLTF.

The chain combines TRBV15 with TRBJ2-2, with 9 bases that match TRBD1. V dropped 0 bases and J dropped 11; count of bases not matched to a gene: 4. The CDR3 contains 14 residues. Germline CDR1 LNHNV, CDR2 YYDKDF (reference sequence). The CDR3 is CATSRDRTGAELFF. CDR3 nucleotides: TGTGCCACCAGCAGAGATCGGACAGGGGCCGAGCTGTTTTTT.

Here the CDR3 DNA reads TGCAGCGGGGACAGTCTTGGCACTGAAGCTTTCTTT. Encoded protein: CSGDSLGTEAFF. The J gene is TRBJ1-1, the V gene TRBV29-1; 7 nucleotides agree with TRBD1. Germline V CDR1 and CDR2: SQVTM, ANQGSEA. V was clipped by 7 bases and J by 4 bases; unmatched bases: 6. The CDR3 loop spans 12 amino acids.

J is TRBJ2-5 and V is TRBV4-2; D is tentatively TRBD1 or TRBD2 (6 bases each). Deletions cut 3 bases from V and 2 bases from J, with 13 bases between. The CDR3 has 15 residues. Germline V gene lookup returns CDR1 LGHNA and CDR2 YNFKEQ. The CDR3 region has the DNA TGTGCCAGCAGCCAGCCCGGGGGCCTACAAGAGACCCAGTACTTC. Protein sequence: CASSQPGGLQETQYF.